The 15 T cell receptor beta chains below were found in one sample sequenced in a study of cytomegalovirus exposure and HLA in healthy donors (dated by TCRdb to 2015 to 2018). Library generation was performed with the immunoSEQ multiplex PCR assay. The multiplex PCR relied on a mix of 60 forward primers for TCR Vbeta segments and 13 reverse primers for TCR Jbeta segments. The source is immuneACCESS, and TCRdb retained only in-frame sequences with V and J called. Part of the clones is not carried over; for the studies checked, unresolved V genes explain less than half of this, and the remainder is unexplained. The sample table shows approximately 170,000 clones, and roughly 79% are seen once. About 1.5% of the sample is in the top ten clones. The sample was PBMCs. The receptors come from a young woman in good health and CMV-seronegative.

The chain links TRBV27 to TRBJ1-5, with 7 bases aligning to TRBD1. V dropped 9 bases and J dropped 4; count of bases not matched to a gene: 18. The CDR3 extends over 17 amino acids. The V gene's germline CDR1 is MNHEY and CDR2 SMNVEV (reference sequence). CDR3 sequence (DNA): TGTGCCAGTCCAGGGTACGTTTTCAGGGGGAGGAATCAGCCCCAGCATTTT. Amino acids: CASPGYVFRGRNQPQHF.

Comments on this clone: Other DNA sequences from this sample encode an identical CDR3 as well. Here the CDR3 DNA reads TGCAGCGTTGATTTGGGCGGCAATCAGCCCCAGCATTTT. Protein product: CSVDLGGNQPQHF. J is TRBJ1-5 and V is TRBV29-1, with unresolved D. CDR3 size: 13 residues. With 3 bases removed from V and 2 bases from J, the gap between germline ends came to 8 bases. Germline loops: CDR1 SQVTM, CDR2 ANQGSEA.

This chain connects TRBV18 to TRBJ2-3, with a tentative D call TRBD2 (6 bases). Trimming removed 3 bases from V and 8 bases from J, with 12 bases in between. The CDR3 has 13 amino acids. Germline CDR1 and CDR2: KGHSH and LQKENI. The CDR3 region has the DNA TGTGCCAGCTCACCTCCGGGAGCGGGTACGCAGTATTTT. Encoded protein: CASSPPGAGTQYF. Together with reference TRBV18 and TRBJ2-3, the CDR3 gives the full variable domain: NAGVMQNPRHLVRRRGQEARLRCSPMKGHSHVYWYRQLPEEGLKFMVYLQKENIIDESGMPKERFSAEFPKEGPSILRIQQVVRGDSAAYFCASSPPGAGTQYFGPGTRLTVL.

The CDR3 here is CASSPYRVPGELFF. CDR3 in DNA: TGTGCCAGCAGTCCCTACAGGGTCCCCGGGGAGCTGTTTTTT. The J gene is TRBJ2-2, the V gene TRBV28; tentatively, D is TRBD1 (6 bases). This CDR3 comprises 14 residues. Trimming pared 5 bases from V and 6 bases from J, leaving 13 bases between. The germline gives CDR1 MDHEN, CDR2 SYDVKM.

The gene calls are TRBV19 and TRBJ1-1; no clear D. CDR3 size: 16 residues. V lost 5 bases, J lost 0 bases, and 16 bases lay in between. Looked up from germline, CDR1 is LNHDA and CDR2 is SQIVND (reference sequence). The CDR3 loop is CASSSLRESMNTEAFF. The CDR3, as DNA: TGTGCCAGTAGTTCCCTGAGGGAGTCTATGAACACTGAAGCTTTCTTT.

The V gene is TRBV19, the J gene TRBJ2-3, with TRBD1 as a possible D gene (5 bases). The CDR3 is 14 residues long. Trimming stripped 4 bases from V and 4 bases from J, with 12 bases between. Germline values: CDR1 LNHDA, CDR2 SQIVND (reference sequence). The CDR3 sequence: CASSSRGLADTQYF. CDR3 sequence (DNA): TGTGCCAGTAGTAGTAGGGGCCTCGCAGATACGCAGTATTTT.

This clone was counted only a few times. The genes are TRBV6-5 and TRBJ1-5; 7 bases map to TRBD1. Trimming cost V 4 bases and J 3 bases; bases outside gene matches: 6. This CDR3 comprises 15 residues. Germline CDR1 MNHEY, CDR2 SVGAGI. As DNA, the CDR3 is TGTGCCAGCAGTTCTTACAGGGGTGACAATCAGCCCCAGCATTTT. This gives the protein CASSSYRGDNQPQHF.

The rearrangement uses TRBV28 and TRBJ1-2; D remains ambiguous. Trimming cost V 3 bases and J 1 base, with 9 bases left between them. CDR1 and CDR2 from the germline V gene are MDHEN and SYDVKM. The CDR3 is 14 amino acids. The CDR3 protein is CASSFPQDNYGYTF. In nucleotides, the CDR3 is TGTGCCAGCAGTTTCCCCCAGGATAACTATGGCTACACCTTC.

This chain connects TRBV2 to TRBJ2-1, with 7 bases identical to TRBD2. Germline V CDR1 and CDR2: SNHLY, FYNNEI. V dropped 7 bases and J dropped 6; count of bases not matched to a gene: 9. This CDR3 comprises 14 residues. CDR3 nucleotides: TGTGCCAGCACCGGCGGGAGTTACACCAATGAGCAGTTCTTC. This codes for CASTGGSYTNEQFF.

This clone has just a few counts. The chain links TRBV19 to TRBJ1-2; weak D call: TRBD1 (5 bases). The ends were cut back, 3 bases at V and 4 bases at J, with 15 bases in the middle. The CDR3 is made up of 15 amino acids. Germline CDR1 LNHDA, CDR2 SQIVND (reference sequence). CDR3 DNA: TGTGCCAGTAGTATCGGGGCGGAGGGTTTCTATGGCTACACCTTC. Translated: CASSIGAEGFYGYTF.

The chain couples TRBV5-1 to TRBJ2-3; 10 bases align to TRBD2. Losses at the gene ends were 2 bases for V and 1 base for J; bases not matched to a gene: 1. The CDR3 consists of 15 residues. Germline V CDR1 and CDR2: SGHRS, YFSETQ. DNA for the CDR3: TGCGCCAGCAGCTTTGGGACTAGCGGCACAGATACGCAGTATTTT. As protein: CASSFGTSGTDTQYF.

V usage is TRBV2 and J usage is TRBJ1-5, with TRBD1 identical over 12 bases. This CDR3 spans 15 amino acids. The V gene's germline CDR1 is SNHLY and CDR2 FYNNEI. The V segment lost 6 bases and the J segment 5 bases; nucleotides outside the gene matches: 5. CDR3 DNA: TGTGCCAGCAGCGCCGGGACAGGGGGCGATCAGCCCCAGCATTTT. Its protein product is CASSAGTGGDQPQHF.

This clone appeared a single time. The CDR3 sequence: CASSAETGKNSPLHF. The CDR3 DNA sequence: TGTGCCAGCAGCGCCGAGACAGGGAAGAATTCACCCCTCCACTTT. J is TRBJ1-6 and V is TRBV9, with 7 bases fitting TRBD1. With V trimmed by 3 bases and J by 7 bases, 7 bases remained unmatched. The CDR3 has 15 residues. CDR1 and CDR2 from the germline V gene are SGDLS and YYNGEE.

The rearrangement links TRBV28 to TRBJ1-5; the match to TRBD1 covers 9 bases. CDR3 length: 16 amino acids. V lost 6 bases, J lost 6 bases, and 12 bases stayed unmatched. Looked up from germline, CDR1 is MDHEN and CDR2 is SYDVKM. CDR3 DNA: TGTGCCAGCAGACCGACGGACAGGGGAAATTTTCAGCCCCAGCATTTT. It translates to CASRPTDRGNFQPQHF.

This clone has a single count. The J gene is TRBJ1-1, the V gene TRBV30; D may be TRBD1 (5 bases). Trimming removed 8 bases at V and 1 base at J, with 17 bases between. Germline lookup yields CDR1 GTSNPN and CDR2 SVGIG (reference sequence). The CDR3 is 14 amino acids. This CDR3 reads CARSPGTENTEAFF. The CDR3 DNA follows: TGTGCCCGTTCGCCGGGGACTGAGAACACTGAAGCTTTCTTT.